This paragraph reports one T cell receptor beta chain. Its antigen specificity is not known. Base quality data are lacking; no much larger clone is found one base away. The data were obtained in a study of CD8+ T cells in alopecia areata (dated by TCRdb to the late 2010s). For the study in its entirety: Treated patients were enrolled in an open-label pilot trial of oral tofacitinib, 5 to 10 mg twice daily, for moderate-to-severe alopecia areata. Patients received tofacitinib for 6 to 18 months and were then followed off drug for 6 months to check for delayed response and recurrence. In both human patients and the C3H/HeJ mouse model, the study applied high-throughput TCRbeta sequencing to look at T cell clonal expansion in alopecia areata. In humans, TCRbeta sequencing was performed on scalp tissue and on sorted CD4+ and CD8+ peripheral blood T cells from healthy controls and from patients with patchy or totalis/universalis alopecia areata. Biopsies were taken from tofacitinib-treated patients at baseline and again at 4 and 24 weeks into treatment, and several of those patients also had a later scalp biopsy. Clonality in the scalp was compared among normal scalp (n=4), patchy alopecia areata scalp (n=8), and alopecia totalis/universalis scalp (n=8). RNA came from the PAXgene miRNA kit for fixed scalp, the miRNeasy kit for PBMCs, and the RNeasy kit for mouse skin. immunoSEQ multiplex PCR using 35 Vbeta forward primers and 13 Jbeta reverse primers was used to amplify TCRbeta CDR3 regions. General study outcomes and caveats: Compared with normal scalp, lesional scalp, particularly in alopecia totalis/universalis, had higher clonality and more expanded CD8+ clones, which suggests antigenic drive. Shared TCR sequences between patients were less evident than in mice, which may be partly attributable to HLA diversity in the patient population. Unlike mouse skin, where gammadelta T cells dominate, normal human skin contains resident alphabeta T cells that get sequenced too, which complicates analysis of the scalp TCR repertoire.

V gives up 10 bases and J gives up 2 bases, and the segment between their germline ends measures 13 bases. The CDR3 has 13 amino acids, counting the end cysteine and phenylalanine. The DNA shown is the 39-base CDR3, in frame from base 1. Reading the germline V gene gives CDR1 WSHSY and CDR2 SAAADI. Peripheral blood and lesional scalp punch biopsies were obtained from patients with alopecia areata. PBMCs were separated by density centrifugation and stained for CD3, CD4 and CD8, after which CD4+ and CD8+ T cells were sorted on a FACSAria. Preparation of the library involved the immunoSEQ multiplex PCR assay. To provide template for TCR sequencing, every sample had RNA extracted and reverse transcribed into cDNA. First-strand cDNA was synthesized using SuperScript III with a 2:1 mix of oligo-dT and random hexamers. Amplification bias was assessed with a synthetic immune receptor repertoire, and residual bias was removed computationally. In the authors' own workflow: Raw reads were preprocessed to remove errors, and CDR3 was defined by IMGT conventions from the conserved cysteine to phenylalanine. Clonality was calculated as 1 minus Shannon entropy normalized by log2 of the number of productive unique TCRs. Whether scalp clones were CD4 or CD8 was inferred by matching scalp TCRbeta sequences against CD4 and CD8 repertoires sorted from blood. TCRdb holds this immuneACCESS table with in-frame rearrangements only. Some clones are missing; in checked studies, unresolved V genes explain under half, and the rest has no known cause. D and trimming were read from the DNA, whereas the V and J calls and clone size are those reported in that table. This sample comprises about 150,000 clones, roughly 50% of them detected only once. Jointly, the top ten make up roughly 6.8% of the sample.

The sequencing sample was made of CD4+ T cells sorted from blood. This sequence originates from a human donor with alopecia areata. The chain was built from TRBV10-2 and TRBJ2-3, with a weak D call of TRBD1 (6 bases match). The CDR3 has the sequence CATSGHTTDTQYF. The nucleotide sequence reads as follows: TGCGCCACGTCGGGACACACCACAGATACGCAGTATTTT.